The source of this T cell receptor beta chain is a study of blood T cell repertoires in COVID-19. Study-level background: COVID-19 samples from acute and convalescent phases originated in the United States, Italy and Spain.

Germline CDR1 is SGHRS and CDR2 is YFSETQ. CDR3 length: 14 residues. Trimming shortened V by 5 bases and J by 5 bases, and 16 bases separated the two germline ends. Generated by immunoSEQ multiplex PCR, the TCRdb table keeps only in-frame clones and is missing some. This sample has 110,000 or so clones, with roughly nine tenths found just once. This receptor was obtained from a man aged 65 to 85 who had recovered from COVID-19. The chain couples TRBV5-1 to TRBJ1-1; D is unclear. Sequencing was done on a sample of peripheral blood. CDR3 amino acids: CASSPAGERTEAFF. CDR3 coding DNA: TGCGCCAGCAGTCCCGCAGGTGAAAGGACTGAAGCTTTCTTT.